The 10 T cell receptor beta chains given below trace back to one sample, sequenced in a study of OX40 agonist ivuxolimab in advanced cancers. Libraries were prepared by immunoSEQ multiplex PCR; TCRdb keeps only in-frame clonotypes and omits some of them. The sample holds more than 85,000 clones, about 91% seen once. The source was CD4+ or CD8+ T cells sorted from blood, collected in a trial of the OX40 agonist ivuxolimab. The receptors shown here come from an adult with an advanced solid tumor such as melanoma, head and neck, liver or kidney cancer.

V is TRBV29-1 and J is TRBJ2-7; 11 positions match TRBD1. CDR1 is SQVTM and CDR2 is ANQGSEA in the germline V gene. This CDR3 spans 13 amino acids. The CDR3 loop reads CSDGDRGYYEQYF. The DNA of the CDR3 is TGCAGTGACGGGGACAGGGGGTACTACGAGCAGTACTTC.

The chain recombines TRBV18 with TRBJ2-1; TRBD2 aligns across 10 bases. The CDR3 is made up of 14 amino acids. In germline, CDR1 is KGHSH, CDR2 LQKENI. With 6 bases clipped from V and 7 bases from J, the junction kept 6 bases outside the gene matches. CDR3 region: CASSQAGGVNEQFF. For the CDR3, the DNA is TGTGCCAGCTCCCAAGCGGGAGGGGTGAATGAGCAGTTCTTC.

V gene TRBV6-6 combines with J gene TRBJ2-2, with 11 nucleotides matching TRBD1. In germline, CDR1 is MNHNY, CDR2 SVGAGI (reference sequence). Unmatched junction bases numbered 6, after V lost 7 bases and J lost 5 bases. CDR3 length equals 15 residues. The CDR3 loop is CASKGQGVMTGELFF. Written as DNA, the CDR3 is TGTGCCAGCAAGGGACAGGGGGTGATGACCGGGGAGCTGTTTTTT.

The chain joins TRBV6-1 to TRBJ2-7, with a tentative D call TRBD2 (6 bases). This CDR3 contains 14 residues. V dropped 6 bases and J dropped 3 bases, with 15 bases sitting between them. Germline V gene sequence: CDR1 MNHNS, CDR2 SASEGT. The CDR3 region is CASREGPYYYEQYF. The CDR3 DNA sequence: TGTGCCAGCAGGGAGGGCCCCTACTACTACGAGCAGTACTTC.

The chain joins TRBV6-1 to TRBJ2-7; 11 bases fit TRBD1. The J segment lost 6 bases and the V segment lost 4 bases, leaving 2 bases of the junction unmatched. There are 13 residues in the CDR3. Germline V gene data show CDR1 as MNHNS and CDR2 as SASEGT. The DNA of the CDR3 is TGTGCCAGCAGTGGGGACAGGGGGGTCGAGCAGTACTTC. This codes for CASSGDRGVEQYF.

V and J are TRBV10-3 and TRBJ2-7; D may be TRBD1 (5 bases). Trimming cost V 7 bases and J 3 bases, with 19 bases left between them. The CDR3 has 15 residues. In germline, CDR1 is ENHRY, CDR2 SYGVKD. CDR3 residues: CAINDQGSSYYEQYF. CDR3 in DNA: TGTGCCATCAACGATCAGGGAAGCTCCTACTACGAGCAGTACTTC.

This rearrangement joins TRBV5-6 to TRBJ2-1; D possibly corresponds to TRBD2 (6 bases). This CDR3 is built from 15 residues. The ends were cut back, 2 bases at V and 0 bases at J, with 9 bases in the middle. Germline CDR1 and CDR2: SGHDT and YYEEEE. CDR3 sequence: CASSFAGSSYNEQFF. DNA of the CDR3: TGTGCCAGCAGCTTTGCCGGGAGCTCCTACAATGAGCAGTTCTTC.

The gene calls are TRBV4-2 and TRBJ2-3; D is perhaps TRBD2 (6 bases). V dropped 1 base and J dropped 6 bases, with 20 bases sitting between them. The CDR3 covers 17 residues. Germline lookup yields CDR1 LGHNA and CDR2 YNFKEQ. CDR3 in amino acids: CASSQGGGRGGTDTQYF. The CDR3 nucleotides read TGTGCCAGCAGCCAAGGGGGTGGTCGGGGAGGTACGGATACGCAGTATTTT.

V is TRBV6-6 and J is TRBJ2-2; 9 nucleotides agree with TRBD1. The V gene's germline CDR1 is MNHNY and CDR2 SVGAGI (reference sequence). V lost 6 bases, J lost 2 bases, and 4 bases stayed unmatched. The CDR3 runs 15 residues. This chain's CDR3 is CASSRQGVNTGELFF. The CDR3 bases are TGTGCCAGCAGCCGACAGGGGGTAAACACCGGGGAGCTGTTTTTT.

The genes are TRBV5-5 and TRBJ2-1; 10 bases line up with TRBD2. J lost 9 bases, V lost 0 bases, and 6 bases had no gene match. CDR1 and CDR2 (germline): SGHKS, YYEKEE (reference sequence). The length of the CDR3 is 15 residues. The CDR3 DNA sequence: TGTGCCAGCAGCTTGGTGTCACTAGCGGGATTTGAGCAGTTCTTC. Protein: CASSLVSLAGFEQFF. Looking up the rest from reference TRBV5-5 and TRBJ2-1 gives the full variable domain: DAGVTQSPTHLIKTRGQQVTLRCSPISGHKSVSWYQQVLGQGPQFIFQYYEKEERGRGNFPDRFSARQFPNYSSELNVNALLLGDSALYLCASSLVSLAGFEQFFGPGTRLTVL.